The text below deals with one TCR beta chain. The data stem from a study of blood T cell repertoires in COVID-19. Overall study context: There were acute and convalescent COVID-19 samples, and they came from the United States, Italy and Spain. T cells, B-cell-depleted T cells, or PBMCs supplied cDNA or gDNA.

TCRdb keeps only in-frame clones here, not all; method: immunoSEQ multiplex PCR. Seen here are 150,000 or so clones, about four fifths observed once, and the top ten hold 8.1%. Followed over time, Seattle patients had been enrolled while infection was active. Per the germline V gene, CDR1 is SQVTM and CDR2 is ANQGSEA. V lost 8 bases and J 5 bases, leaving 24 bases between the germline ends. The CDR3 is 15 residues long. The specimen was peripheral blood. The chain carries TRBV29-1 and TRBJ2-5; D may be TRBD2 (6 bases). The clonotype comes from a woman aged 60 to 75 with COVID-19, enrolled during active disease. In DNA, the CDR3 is TGCAGCTCCTCCAAGGGCGGGGCGGCTGCTGAGACCCAGTACTTC. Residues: CSSSKGGAAAETQYF. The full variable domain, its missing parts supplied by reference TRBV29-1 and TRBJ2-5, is SAVISQKPSRDICQRGTSLTIQCQVDSQVTMMFWYRQQPGQSLTLIATANQGSEATYESGFVIDKFPISRPNLTFSTLTVSNMSPEDSSIYLCSSSKGGAAAETQYFGPGTRLLVL.